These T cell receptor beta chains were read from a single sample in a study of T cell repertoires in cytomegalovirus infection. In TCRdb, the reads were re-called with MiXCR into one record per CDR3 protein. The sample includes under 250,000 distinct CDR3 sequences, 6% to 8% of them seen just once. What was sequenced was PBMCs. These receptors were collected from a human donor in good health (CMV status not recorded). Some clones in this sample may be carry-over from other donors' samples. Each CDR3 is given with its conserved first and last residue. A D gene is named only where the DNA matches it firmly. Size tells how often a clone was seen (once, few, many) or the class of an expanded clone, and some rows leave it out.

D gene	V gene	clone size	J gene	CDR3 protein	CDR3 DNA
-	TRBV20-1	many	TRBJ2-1	CSAGWDSSDEQFF	TGCAGTGCTGGATGGGATAGCAGCGATGAGCAGTTCTTC
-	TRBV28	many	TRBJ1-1	CASRWGNTEAFF	TGTGCCAGCAGGTGGGGGAACACTGAAGCTTTCTTT
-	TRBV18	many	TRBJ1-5	CASSDRRYSNQPQHF	TGTGCCAGCTCCGACAGAAGGTATAGCAATCAGCCCCAGCATTTT
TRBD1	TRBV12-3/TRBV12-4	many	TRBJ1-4	CASSRGTANEKLFF	TGTGCCAGCAGTCGCGGGACAGCTAATGAAAAACTGTTTTTT
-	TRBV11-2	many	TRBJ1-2	CASSSLSGARAANYGYTF	TGTGCCAGCAGCTCCCTGAGTGGGGCCAGGGCGGCTAACTATGGCTACACCTTC
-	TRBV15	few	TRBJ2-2	CATSGMRGSGELFF	TGTGCCACGTCAGGGATGAGGGGATCCGGGGAGCTGTTTTTT
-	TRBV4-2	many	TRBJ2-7	CASSPDWTGSYEQYF	TGTGCCAGCAGCCCCGATTGGACGGGCTCCTACGAGCAGTACTTC
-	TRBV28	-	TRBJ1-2	CASSLRTVPNYGYTF	TGTGCCAGCAGTTTGAGGACGGTCCCAAACTATGGCTACACCTTC
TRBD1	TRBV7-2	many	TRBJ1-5	CASGLGFDRGSSNQPQHF	TGTGCCAGCGGTTTGGGGTTTGACAGGGGAAGTAGCAATCAGCCCCAGCATTTT
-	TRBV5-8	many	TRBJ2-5	CASSLVGTALQETQYF	TGTGCCAGCAGCTTGGTGGGAACAGCCCTACAAGAGACCCAGTACTTC
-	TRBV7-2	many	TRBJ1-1	CASSLAPQYTEAFF	TGTGCCAGCAGCTTAGCGCCTCAGTACACTGAAGCTTTCTTT
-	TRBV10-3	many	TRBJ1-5	CAISETRANQPQHF	TGTGCCATCAGTGAGACCAGGGCCAATCAGCCCCAGCATTTT
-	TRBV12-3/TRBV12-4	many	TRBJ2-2	CASSPQGTGELFF	TGTGCCAGCAGCCCTCAGGGCACCGGGGAGCTGTTTTTT
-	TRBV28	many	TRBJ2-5	CASNSRGVQETQYF	TGTGCCAGCAATTCGCGTGGGGTACAAGAGACCCAGTACTTC
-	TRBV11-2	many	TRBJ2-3	CASSMGHVLTDTQYF	TGTGCCAGCAGCATGGGACACGTGCTCACAGATACGCAGTATTTT
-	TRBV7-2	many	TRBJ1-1	CASSLEFVNTEAFF	TGTGCCAGCAGCTTAGAGTTCGTTAACACTGAAGCTTTCTTT
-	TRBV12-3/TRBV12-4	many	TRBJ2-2	CASSFNPGELFF	TGTGCCAGCAGTTTCAACCCCGGGGAGCTGTTTTTT
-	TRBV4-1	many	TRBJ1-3	CASSQPDRPRRISGNTIYF	TGCGCCAGCAGCCAGCCCGACAGGCCACGAAGGATCTCTGGAAACACCATATATTTT
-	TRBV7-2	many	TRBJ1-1	CASSLMDWGAFF	TGTGCCAGCAGCTTGATGGACTGGGGAGCTTTCTTT
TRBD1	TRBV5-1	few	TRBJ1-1	CASSLGDLTGGMNTEAFF	TGCGCCAGCAGCTTGGGAGACCTGACAGGGGGCATGAACACTGAAGCTTTCTTT
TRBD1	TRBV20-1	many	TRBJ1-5	CSARDLGAGGQPQHF	TGCAGTGCTAGAGATCTCGGGGCAGGGGGTCAGCCCCAGCATTTT
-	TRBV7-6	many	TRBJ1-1	CASSSPPVNTEAFF	TGTGCCAGCAGCTCACCTCCGGTGAACACTGAAGCTTTCTTT
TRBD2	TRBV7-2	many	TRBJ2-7	CASSFAGVPYEQYF	TGTGCCAGCAGCTTTGCGGGGGTCCCCTACGAGCAGTACTTC
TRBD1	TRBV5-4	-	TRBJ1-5	CASSWGGQVDQPQHF	TGTGCCAGCAGCTGGGGGGGACAGGTGGATCAGCCCCAGCATTTT
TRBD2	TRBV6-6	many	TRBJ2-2	CASLRTSGGPNTGELFF	TGTGCCAGCCTTCGTACTAGCGGGGGGCCGAACACCGGGGAGCTGTTTTTT
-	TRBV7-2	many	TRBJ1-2	CASSLDRVPTF	TGTGCCAGCAGCTTAGACAGGGTTCCCACCTTC
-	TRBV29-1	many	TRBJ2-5	CSVRVGNPTSVGTQYF	TGCAGCGTTAGGGTTGGGAACCCAACCTCCGTGGGGACCCAGTACTTC
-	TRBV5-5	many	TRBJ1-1	CASSLNGLNTEAFF	TGTGCCAGCAGCTTGAACGGACTGAACACTGAAGCTTTCTTT
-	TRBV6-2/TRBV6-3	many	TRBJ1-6	CATRTGDSPLHF	TGTGCCACCAGGACTGGGGATTCACCCCTCCACTTT